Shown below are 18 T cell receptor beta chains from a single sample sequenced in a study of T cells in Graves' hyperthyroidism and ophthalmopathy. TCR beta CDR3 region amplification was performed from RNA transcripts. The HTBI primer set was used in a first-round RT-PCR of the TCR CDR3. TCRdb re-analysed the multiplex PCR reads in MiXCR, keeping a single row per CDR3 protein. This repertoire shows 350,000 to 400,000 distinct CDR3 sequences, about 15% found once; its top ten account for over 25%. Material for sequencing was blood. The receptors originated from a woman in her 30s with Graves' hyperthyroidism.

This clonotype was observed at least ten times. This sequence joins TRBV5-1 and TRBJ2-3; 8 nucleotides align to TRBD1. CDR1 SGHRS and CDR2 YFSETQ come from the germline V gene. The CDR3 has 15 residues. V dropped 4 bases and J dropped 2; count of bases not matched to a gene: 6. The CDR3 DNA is TGCGCCAGCAGCATCCGGGACAGGCTCACAGATACGCAGTATTTT. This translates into CASSIRDRLTDTQYF.

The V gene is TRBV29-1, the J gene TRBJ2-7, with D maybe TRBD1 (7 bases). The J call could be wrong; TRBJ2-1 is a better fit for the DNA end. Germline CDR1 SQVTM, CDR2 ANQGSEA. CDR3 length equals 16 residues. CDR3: CSVEDVARRGPGEQFF. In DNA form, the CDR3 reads TGCAGCGTTGAAGATGTGGCGCGGAGGGGGCCCGGCGAGCAGTTCTTC.

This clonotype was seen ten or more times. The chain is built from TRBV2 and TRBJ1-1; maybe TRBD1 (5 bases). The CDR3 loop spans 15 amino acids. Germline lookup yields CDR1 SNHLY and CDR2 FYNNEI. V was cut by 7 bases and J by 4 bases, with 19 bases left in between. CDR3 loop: CASKTGGTSGTEAFF. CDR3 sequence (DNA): TGTGCCAGCAAAACGGGGGGGACTTCGGGCACTGAAGCTTTCTTT. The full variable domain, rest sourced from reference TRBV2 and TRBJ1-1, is EPEVTQTPSHQVTQMGQEVILRCVPISNHLYFYWYRQILGQKVEFLVSFYNNEISEKSEIFDDQFSVERPDGSNFTLKIRSTKLEDSAMYFCASKTGGTSGTEAFFGQGTRLTVV.

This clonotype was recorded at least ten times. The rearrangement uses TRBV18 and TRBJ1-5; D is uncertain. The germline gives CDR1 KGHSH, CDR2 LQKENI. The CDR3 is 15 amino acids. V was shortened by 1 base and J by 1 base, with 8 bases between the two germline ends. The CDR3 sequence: CASSPLEGSNQPQHF. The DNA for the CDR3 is TGTGCCAGCTCACCACTTGAAGGAAGCAATCAGCCCCAGCATTTT.

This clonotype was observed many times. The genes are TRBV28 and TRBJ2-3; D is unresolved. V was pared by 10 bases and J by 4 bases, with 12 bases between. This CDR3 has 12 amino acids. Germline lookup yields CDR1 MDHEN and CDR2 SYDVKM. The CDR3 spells CATRFVSDTQYF. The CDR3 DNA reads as TGTGCCACCCGGTTTGTGTCAGATACGCAGTATTTT.

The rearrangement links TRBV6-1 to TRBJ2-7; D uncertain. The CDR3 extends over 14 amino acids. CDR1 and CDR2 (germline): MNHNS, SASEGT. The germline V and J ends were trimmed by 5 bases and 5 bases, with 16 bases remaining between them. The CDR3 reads CASSTHTRRDEQYF. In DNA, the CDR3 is TGTGCCAGCAGTACCCATACCCGTAGGGACGAGCAGTACTTC.

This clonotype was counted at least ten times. The CDR3 DNA is TGTGCCAGCAGTTCCATGAGGCTTTGGGCCTACGAGCAGTACTTC. This translates into CASSSMRLWAYEQYF. V gene TRBV6-1 combines with J gene TRBJ2-7; D is unresolved. Germline loops: CDR1 MNHNS, CDR2 SASEGT. Between the trimmed V and J ends, which lost 5 bases and 2 bases, there was a span of 16 bases. The CDR3 spans 15 residues.

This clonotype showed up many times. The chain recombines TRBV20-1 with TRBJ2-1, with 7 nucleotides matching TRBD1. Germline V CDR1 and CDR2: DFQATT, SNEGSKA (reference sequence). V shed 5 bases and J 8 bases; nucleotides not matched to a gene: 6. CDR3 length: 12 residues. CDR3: CSALRQGDEQFF. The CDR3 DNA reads TGCAGTGCTCTCAGACAGGGCGATGAGCAGTTCTTC.

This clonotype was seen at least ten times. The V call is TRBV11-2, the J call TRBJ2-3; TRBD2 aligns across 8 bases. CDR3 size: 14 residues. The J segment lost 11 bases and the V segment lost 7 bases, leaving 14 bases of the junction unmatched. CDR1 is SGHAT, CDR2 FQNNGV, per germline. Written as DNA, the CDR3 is TGTGCCAGCACACCGACCCGGGCGGGAGGTGGGCAGTATTTT. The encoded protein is CASTPTRAGGGQYF.

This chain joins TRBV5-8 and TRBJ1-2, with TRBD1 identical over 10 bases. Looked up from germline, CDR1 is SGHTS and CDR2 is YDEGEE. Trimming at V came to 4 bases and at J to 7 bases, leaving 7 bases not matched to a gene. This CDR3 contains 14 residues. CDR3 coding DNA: TGTGCCAGCAGCCGGGCCGGGACAGGGGTTGGCTACACCTTC. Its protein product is CASSRAGTGVGYTF.

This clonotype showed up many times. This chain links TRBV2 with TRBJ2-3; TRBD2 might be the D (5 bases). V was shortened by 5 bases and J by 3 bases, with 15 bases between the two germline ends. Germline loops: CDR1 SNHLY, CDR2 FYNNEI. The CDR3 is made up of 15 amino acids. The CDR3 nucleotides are TGTGCCAGCAGTCGAGAACGATCGGGGACAGATACGCAGTATTTT. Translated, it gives CASSRERSGTDTQYF.

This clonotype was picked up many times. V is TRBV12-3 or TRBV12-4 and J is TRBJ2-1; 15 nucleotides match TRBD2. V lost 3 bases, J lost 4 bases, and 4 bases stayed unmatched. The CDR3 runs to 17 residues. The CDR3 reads CASSFGLAGGSYNEQFF. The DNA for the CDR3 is TGTGCCAGCAGTTTCGGACTAGCGGGAGGGTCGTACAATGAGCAGTTCTTC.

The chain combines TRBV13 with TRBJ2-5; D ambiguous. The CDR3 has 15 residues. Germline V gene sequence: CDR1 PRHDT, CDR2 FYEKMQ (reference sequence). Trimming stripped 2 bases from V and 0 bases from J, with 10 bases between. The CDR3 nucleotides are TGTGCCAGCAGCTTACTTTCACGGTACCAAGAGACCCAGTACTTC. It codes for CASSLLSRYQETQYF.

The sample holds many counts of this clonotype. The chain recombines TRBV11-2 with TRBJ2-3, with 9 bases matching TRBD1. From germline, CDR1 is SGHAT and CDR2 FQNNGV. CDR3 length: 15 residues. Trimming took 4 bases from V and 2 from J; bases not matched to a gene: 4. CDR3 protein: CASSSRTGDTDTQYF. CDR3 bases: TGTGCCAGCAGCTCCCGGACAGGGGACACAGATACGCAGTATTTT. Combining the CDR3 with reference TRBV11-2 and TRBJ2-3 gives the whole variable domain EAGVAQSPRYKIIEKRQSVAFWCNPISGHATLYWYQQILGQGPKLLIQFQNNGVVDDSQLPKDRFSAERLKGVDSTLKIQPAKLEDSAVYLCASSSRTGDTDTQYFGPGTRLTVL.

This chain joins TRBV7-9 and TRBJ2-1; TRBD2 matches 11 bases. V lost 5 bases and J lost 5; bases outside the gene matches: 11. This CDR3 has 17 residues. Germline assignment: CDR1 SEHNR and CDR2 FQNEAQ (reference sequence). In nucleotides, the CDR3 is TGTGCCAGCAGCCCGATATCAGGACTAGCGGGTAACAATGAGCAGTTCTTC. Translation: CASSPISGLAGNNEQFF.

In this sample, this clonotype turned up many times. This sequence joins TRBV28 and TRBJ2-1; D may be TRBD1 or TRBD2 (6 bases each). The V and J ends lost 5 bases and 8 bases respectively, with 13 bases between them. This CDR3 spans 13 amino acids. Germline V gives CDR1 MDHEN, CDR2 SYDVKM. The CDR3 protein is CASSGGTIDEQFF. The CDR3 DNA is TGTGCCAGCAGTGGCGGGACAATCGATGAGCAGTTCTTC. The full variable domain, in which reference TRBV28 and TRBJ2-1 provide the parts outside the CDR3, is DVKVTQSSRYLVKRTGEKVFLECVQDMDHENMFWYRQDPGLGLRLIYFSYDVKMKEKGDIPEGYSVSREKKERFSLILESASTNQTSMYLCASSGGTIDEQFFGPGTRLTVL.

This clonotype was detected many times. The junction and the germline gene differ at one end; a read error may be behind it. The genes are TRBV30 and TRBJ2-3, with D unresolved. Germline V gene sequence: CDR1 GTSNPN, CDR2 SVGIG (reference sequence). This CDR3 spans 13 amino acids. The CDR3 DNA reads TGTGCCTGGAGTCCCCGTCCCACAGATACGCGGTATTTT. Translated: CAWSPRPTDTRYF.

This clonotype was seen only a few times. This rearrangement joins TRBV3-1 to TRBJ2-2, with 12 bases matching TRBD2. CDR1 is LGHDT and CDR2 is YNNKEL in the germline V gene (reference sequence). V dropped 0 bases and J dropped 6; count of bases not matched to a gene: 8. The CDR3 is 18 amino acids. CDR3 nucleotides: TGTGCCAGCAGCCAAGATTACCAGCGACTAGCGGGAGCCGGGGAGCTGTTTTTT. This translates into CASSQDYQRLAGAGELFF.